What follows are 29 T cell receptor beta chains derived from one specimen sequenced in a study of T-cell reconstitution after alpha-beta-depleted transplantation in children. A TCRbeta library incorporating unique molecular identifiers was prepared. TCRdb redid the calling of the PCR reads with MiXCR, one entry per CDR3 protein. The sample lists 300,000 to 400,000 distinct CDR3 sequences, 15% to 20% occurring once. The starting material was PBMCs, mostly from graft donor cells, obtained 360 days after TCRalphabeta/CD19-depleted stem cell transplant. These receptors were taken from a male patient under 10 years old who had a stem cell transplant for acute lymphoblastic leukemia, so the T cells may come from the graft donor.

The sample holds many counts of this clonotype. In nucleotides, the CDR3 is TGTGCCAGCAGTGCTTTACAGGGCCCAGATACGCAGTATTTT. Residues: CASSALQGPDTQYF. V is TRBV6-1 and J is TRBJ2-3; D perhaps matches TRBD1 (6 bases). V lost 4 bases and J lost 4, with 12 bases in between. CDR1 is MNHNS, CDR2 SASEGT, per germline. This CDR3 is 14 amino acids long.

The chain has TRBV4-2 and TRBJ1-4; D is possibly TRBD1 (6 bases). Germline V lookup: CDR1 LGHNA, CDR2 YNFKEQ. The CDR3 runs to 13 residues. V was pared by 0 bases and J by 12 bases, with 11 bases between. CDR3 nucleotides: TGTGCCAGCAGCCAAGAAGTCGGGGGGCAACTGTTTTTT. This encodes CASSQEVGGQLFF.

This clonotype was seen repeatedly, ten times or more. The chain recombines TRBV19 with TRBJ2-6; D is ambiguous. The CDR3 covers 15 residues. CDR1 and CDR2 from the germline V gene are LNHDA and SQIVND (reference sequence). Trimming removed 3 bases from V and 0 bases from J, with 6 bases in between. The CDR3 DNA sequence: TGTGCCAGTAGTATCCTAACCTCTGGGGCCAACGTCCTGACTTTC. Amino acid sequence: CASSILTSGANVLTF. The full variable domain, completed using reference TRBV19 and TRBJ2-6, is DGGITQSPKYLFRKEGQNVTLSCEQNLNHDAMYWYRQDPGQGLRLIYYSQIVNDFQKGDIAEGYSVSREKKESFPLTVTSAQKNPTAFYLCASSILTSGANVLTFGAGSRLTVL.

This clonotype showed up just a few times. This sequence joins TRBV4-2 and TRBJ2-3; weak D call: TRBD2 (7 bases). The ends were cut back, 1 base at V and 4 bases at J, with 18 bases in the middle. This CDR3 contains 17 residues. Germline loops: CDR1 LGHNA, CDR2 YNFKEQ. The CDR3 coding sequence is TGTGCCAGCAGCCAAGGGGGGGGCGGGAGAAGGGCAGATACGCAGTATTTT. This sequence encodes CASSQGGGGRRADTQYF.

This clonotype was picked up a small number of times. The genes are TRBV9 and TRBJ2-7, with a weak D call TRBD2 (5 bases). The length of the CDR3 is 16 residues. Germline CDR1 and CDR2: SGDLS and YYNGEE. Trimming shortened V by 0 bases and J by 0 bases, and 13 bases separated the two germline ends. The CDR3 DNA is TGTGCCAGCAGCGTAGGGGGAGACTTTTCCTCCTACGAGCAGTACTTC. It is translated as CASSVGGDFSSYEQYF.

The CDR3 coding sequence is TGCGCCAGCAGCTTGCCCCGGACTAGCGGGTGGAAGGGATACAATGAGCAGTTCTTC. Encoded protein: CASSLPRTSGWKGYNEQFF. The rearrangement joins TRBV5-1 to TRBJ2-1; TRBD2 aligns across 11 bases. Trimming took 1 base from V and 4 from J; bases not matched to a gene: 13. Germline loops: CDR1 SGHRS, CDR2 YFSETQ. This CDR3 has 19 residues.

This clonotype appeared many times. V usage is TRBV2 and J usage is TRBJ2-4; D is perhaps TRBD2 (5 bases). Germline V gives CDR1 SNHLY, CDR2 FYNNEI. V lost 11 bases and J lost 5, with 13 bases in between. This CDR3 has 12 residues. The CDR3 spells CASDGGENIQYF. The CDR3 DNA sequence: TGTGCCTCCGATGGAGGTGAAAACATTCAGTACTTC.

This clonotype was seen ten or more times. The chain uses TRBV10-3 and TRBJ2-7; the D gene is possibly TRBD1 (6 bases). This CDR3 comprises 15 residues. The germline gives CDR1 ENHRY, CDR2 SYGVKD. The V and J ends lost 3 bases and 1 base respectively, with 13 bases between them. CDR3 amino acids: CAISDRQALSYEQYF. In nucleotides, the CDR3 is TGTGCCATCAGTGACAGACAGGCCCTATCCTACGAGCAGTACTTC.

The table lists this clonotype with many counts. J is TRBJ2-7 and V is TRBV7-6; 7 bases agree with TRBD1. Germline V gene sequence: CDR1 SGHVS, CDR2 FNYEAQ. This CDR3 region has 12 residues. V shed 2 bases, J shed 6 bases, and the junction held 1 base outside the gene matches. The CDR3 DNA reads TGTGCCAGCAGCTTACGGGACAGCGAGCAGTACTTC. Translating gives CASSLRDSEQYF.

At least ten counts were recorded for this clonotype. The chain employs TRBV12-3 or TRBV12-4 and TRBJ2-5, with 8 bases matching TRBD2. The CDR3 spans 15 residues. The trim removed 7 bases at V and 4 bases at J, leaving 11 bases unmatched. Here the CDR3 reads CASTSRREVTETQYF. The DNA of the CDR3 is TGTGCCAGCACCTCAAGGCGGGAGGTCACAGAGACCCAGTACTTC.

The chain employs TRBV12-3 or TRBV12-4 and TRBJ2-3, with D unresolved. The CDR3 totals 17 residues. Trimming left V 1 base short and J 0 bases short, with 14 bases between. CDR3 DNA: TGTGCCAGCAGTTTAGAGGGTAGACCCCGAAGCACAGATACGCAGTATTTT. Protein sequence: CASSLEGRPRSTDTQYF.

The chain recombines TRBV5-1 with TRBJ2-5; TRBD1 matches 11 bases. The J segment lost 5 bases and the V segment lost 2 bases, leaving 17 bases of the junction unmatched. Germline CDR1 is SGHRS and CDR2 is YFSETQ. This CDR3 has 19 residues. The DNA of the CDR3 is TGCGCCAGCAGCTTTACAATATTCTCCCCCGGGACAGGGGGGGAGACCCAGTACTTC. Amino acids: CASSFTIFSPGTGGETQYF.

This clonotype was picked up many times. The CDR3 coding sequence is TGTGCCAGCAGTTTGGCAGGTGAGGGGCAGTACTTC. The encoded protein is CASSLAGEGQYF. The chain joins TRBV12-3 or TRBV12-4 to TRBJ2-7, with D perhaps TRBD2 (5 bases). V lost 3 bases to trimming and J lost 9 bases, with 12 bases between them. This CDR3 comprises 12 residues.

This clonotype was counted a few times. V usage is TRBV3-1 and J usage is TRBJ2-2; D gene unclear. CDR1 is LGHDT and CDR2 is YNNKEL in the germline V gene (reference sequence). V lost 2 bases, J lost 6 bases, and 7 bases lay in between. The CDR3 spans 13 residues. The CDR3 DNA follows: TGTGCCAGCAGCCAAAGGGATCCCGGGGAGCTGTTTTTT. It encodes CASSQRDPGELFF.

The chain has TRBV28 and TRBJ1-2; a weak D match, TRBD1 (6 bases). Germline V CDR1 and CDR2: MDHEN, SYDVKM. Trimming stripped 2 bases from V and 5 bases from J, with 15 bases between. This CDR3 is 15 amino acids long. Written as DNA, the CDR3 is TGTGCCAGCAGTTTACCGGGTGGGAGGGGGTATGGCTACACCTTC. Translated: CASSLPGGRGYGYTF.

This clonotype was seen a few times. The V and J genes are TRBV20-1 and TRBJ2-1, with 12 bases lining up with TRBD2. Germline lookup yields CDR1 DFQATT and CDR2 SNEGSKA (reference sequence). This CDR3 contains 14 residues. The V and J ends lost 6 bases and 6 bases, in that order; junction bases with no gene match: 6. CDR3 sequence reads: CSAPTSGRFNEQFF. As DNA, the CDR3 is TGCAGTGCCCCGACTAGCGGGAGATTCAATGAGCAGTTCTTC.

The genes are TRBV12-3 or TRBV12-4 and TRBJ2-4; the D is unclear. The CDR3 runs to 12 residues. Trimming stripped 3 bases from V and 10 bases from J, with 10 bases between. The CDR3 bases are TGTGCCAGCAGTTTGACGGCGTGGATTCAGTACTTC. Protein sequence: CASSLTAWIQYF.

This clonotype was seen only a few times. The V and J genes are TRBV5-1 and TRBJ2-7; D remains unclear. Germline CDR1 is SGHRS and CDR2 is YFSETQ. The length of the CDR3 is 14 residues. V dropped 1 base and J dropped 3 bases, with 11 bases sitting between them. In nucleotides, the CDR3 is TGCGCCAGCAGCTTGAGCGTCAGAGACTACGAGCAGTACTTC. It translates to CASSLSVRDYEQYF.

This clonotype occurred a few times. J is TRBJ2-1 and V is TRBV29-1; 8 nucleotides match TRBD1. Losses at the gene ends were 1 base for V and 7 bases for J; bases not matched to a gene: 3. Germline CDR1 SQVTM, CDR2 ANQGSEA. The CDR3 totals 13 residues. The CDR3 reads CSVEGDRLNEQFF. DNA for the CDR3: TGCAGCGTTGAAGGGGACAGGTTGAATGAGCAGTTCTTC.

This chain connects TRBV15 to TRBJ1-4; D is perhaps TRBD1 (6 bases). CDR3 length equals 15 residues. V was clipped by 0 bases and J by 7 bases, with 12 bases between them. The germline V gene encodes CDR1 LNHNV and CDR2 YYDKDF (reference sequence). CDR3 bases: TGTGCCACCAGCAGAGATCACAGGGCTAGTGAAAAACTGTTTTTT. Protein: CATSRDHRASEKLFF.

The chain couples TRBV5-1 to TRBJ2-5; the D is unclear. The V end lost 1 base, the J end lost 1 base, and 5 bases lay between the germline ends. This CDR3 region has 13 residues. Germline assignment: CDR1 SGHRS and CDR2 YFSETQ. The CDR3 DNA reads TGCGCCAGCAGCTTGATGGTCCAAGAGACCCAGTACTTC. The encoded protein is CASSLMVQETQYF.

This clonotype was picked up many times. The genes are TRBV24-1 and TRBJ2-5; 7 bases fit TRBD2. The junction had 10 bases not matched to a gene; V was cut back by 2 bases and J by 2 bases. Germline V gives CDR1 KGHDR, CDR2 SFDVKD. CDR3 length equals 17 residues. Written as DNA, the CDR3 is TGTGCCACCAGTGATTGGACCCCGCTAGCGGAGCAAGAGACCCAGTACTTC. It specifies CATSDWTPLAEQETQYF.

This clonotype was seen only a few times. The rearrangement joins TRBV12-3 or TRBV12-4 to TRBJ2-3; a weak D match, TRBD2 (7 bases). The CDR3 extends over 17 amino acids. The ends were cut back, 5 bases at V and 0 bases at J, with 18 bases in the middle. Here the CDR3 reads CASSPPGGHSSTDTQYF. Here the CDR3 DNA reads TGTGCCAGCAGTCCCCCGGGGGGCCATTCTAGCACAGATACGCAGTATTTT.

J is TRBJ2-1 and V is TRBV29-1, with TRBD2 identical over 9 bases. The V gene end was trimmed by 7 bases and the J gene end by 1 base; junction bases not matched to a gene: 5. This CDR3 region has 14 residues. Germline V gene data show CDR1 as SQVTM and CDR2 as ANQGSEA. The CDR3: CSGSSGKSYNEQFF. As DNA, the CDR3 is TGCAGCGGCTCTAGCGGGAAATCCTACAATGAGCAGTTCTTC.

This clonotype showed up just a few times. The gene calls are TRBV4-1 and TRBJ2-5; 7 bases are shared with TRBD1. The trim removed 1 base at V and 4 bases at J, leaving 12 bases unmatched. In germline, CDR1 is MGHRA, CDR2 YSYEKL. This CDR3 spans 17 amino acids. CDR3 residues: CASSQASTGFESETQYF. In DNA, the CDR3 is TGCGCCAGCAGCCAAGCGTCGACAGGGTTTGAGTCAGAGACCCAGTACTTC.

This sequence joins TRBV12-3 or TRBV12-4 and TRBJ2-1, with TRBD2 matching over 10 bases. The CDR3 contains 17 residues. With V trimmed by 8 bases and J by 5 bases, 15 bases remained unmatched. CDR3 loop: CASSKEVRTSGHNEQFF. The CDR3 DNA is TGTGCCAGCTCGAAGGAGGTCCGGACTAGCGGTCACAATGAGCAGTTCTTC.

In its sample, this clonotype was seen many times. V is TRBV4-1 and J is TRBJ1-1; TRBD1 is a possible D gene (5 bases). The ends were cut back, 4 bases at V and 1 base at J, with 16 bases in the middle. The germline V gene has CDR1 MGHRA and CDR2 YSYEKL. This CDR3 region has 16 residues. CDR3 bases: TGCGCCAGCAGCCGCGCCCGAAGCCAGGGGAACACTGAAGCTTTCTTT. Amino acid sequence: CASSRARSQGNTEAFF.

V gene TRBV12-3 or TRBV12-4 combines with J gene TRBJ2-1, with 8 bases lining up with TRBD1. CDR3 length: 15 residues. Trimming removed 6 bases from V and 1 base from J; junction bases left unmatched: 5. This chain's CDR3 is CASSNRGRSYNEQFF. The CDR3 DNA reads as TGTGCCAGCAGCAACAGGGGGAGATCCTACAATGAGCAGTTCTTC.

This clonotype was counted only a few times. V gene TRBV7-2 combines with J gene TRBJ1-6; D is unclear. V was trimmed by 1 base and J by 6 bases, leaving 10 bases between them. CDR3 length equals 15 residues. The germline gives CDR1 SGHTA, CDR2 FQGNSA. The CDR3 DNA reads as TGTGCCAGCAGCTTAGTAGGAAAAGTTAATTCACCCCTCCACTTT. Translated, it gives CASSLVGKVNSPLHF.